What follows is one TCR beta chain and its context. This record belongs to a study of blood T cells in healthy people across ages. Primed by a sample-barcoded 5' primer and a J-beta primer mix, a second PCR proceeded for roughly 6 to 12 cycles. MiXCR, run by TCRdb on the 5' RACE reads, gives a single entry per CDR3 protein. The sample holds about 1.6 million distinct CDR3 sequences, about 35% seen once. Germline V gives CDR1 MNHNS, CDR2 SASEGT. With V trimmed by 0 bases and J by 2 bases, 2 bases remained unmatched. CDR3 length equals 15 residues. Total RNA, at least 5.5 micrograms per sample, came from PBMCs.

Sequencing was carried out using blood. This TCR came from a woman in her twenties or thirties in good health. The V and J genes are TRBV6-1 and TRBJ2-5, with TRBD2 matching 8 bases. This chain's CDR3 is CASSEASGAQETQYF. CDR3 sequence (DNA): TGTGCCAGCAGTGAAGCTAGCGGGGCACAAGAGACCCAGTACTTC.